This TCR beta chain comes out of a study of blood T cell repertoires in COVID-19. Turning to the study itself: Material from acute and convalescent COVID-19 was sourced from the United States, Italy and Spain. T cells, B-cell-depleted T cells, or PBMCs provided the cDNA or gDNA that served as material.

Seattle patient enrollment occurred during active infection, with longitudinal follow-up thereafter. On this clone itself: Compared with germline, one end of the junction differs, possibly owing to a read error.

This CDR3 has 15 residues. Germline CDR1 reads SGHRS; CDR2 reads YFSETQ. Repertoires were generated with immunoSEQ multiplex PCR, while TCRdb's copy carries only in-frame clones and drops some. The sample includes 150,000 to 200,000 clones, approximately 85% seen only once; the top ten take 5.5% to 8%. Sequencing was carried out using peripheral blood. This TCR came from a man older than 75 with COVID-19, enrolled during active disease. The rearrangement links TRBV5-1 to TRBJ2-7; TRBD2 matches at 9 bases. The closer fit of TRBJ2-1 to the DNA end suggests the J call may be wrong. The CDR3 DNA follows: TGCGCCAGCACCTTGGCGACTAGCGGTTACAATGAGCAGTTCTTC. Its protein product is CASTLATSGYNEQFF.